The next 3 T cell receptor beta chains were all read from a single sample in a study of blood T cell repertoires in COVID-19. The protocol was immunoSEQ multiplex PCR, while the TCRdb copy is restricted to in-frame clones and leaves out a portion. Here the sample spans around 260,000 clones, over 80% being singletons. The sample comprised peripheral blood. Receptors originate from a woman aged 40 to 50 who had recovered from COVID-19.

This chain uses TRBV2 with TRBJ2-5; TRBD2 is a possible D gene (5 bases). The CDR3 length is 15 residues. Between the trimmed V and J ends, which lost 6 bases and 5 bases, there was a span of 19 bases. Germline CDR1 reads SNHLY; CDR2 reads FYNNEI. CDR3 sequence: CASSEQGSRRETQYF. The CDR3 coding sequence is TGTGCCAGCAGCGAGCAAGGGAGCCGTCGGGAGACCCAGTACTTC.

As DNA, the CDR3 is TGTGCCAGCAGCTTGCTAGGGACAAACATAGCCTACGAGCAGTACTTC. It is translated as CASSLLGTNIAYEQYF. The chain recombines TRBV5-5 with TRBJ2-7; D possibly corresponds to TRBD1 (6 bases). Trimming took off 1 base at V and 2 bases at J, with 16 bases between the two ends. The CDR3 contains 16 residues. Per germline, CDR1 SGHKS and CDR2 YYEKEE (reference sequence).

The V gene is TRBV7-9, the J gene TRBJ2-2; 11 bases line up with TRBD1. The CDR3 totals 16 residues. Germline loops: CDR1 SEHNR, CDR2 FQNEAQ (reference sequence). The J segment lost 4 bases and the V segment lost 4 bases, leaving 5 bases of the junction unmatched. CDR3 protein: CASSSTGTGGTGELFF. In DNA form, the CDR3 reads TGTGCCAGCAGCTCGACCGGGACAGGGGGCACCGGGGAGCTGTTTTTT.